This TCR beta chain is drawn from a study of T cells after yellow fever vaccination. From the 5' RACE reads, TCRdb called clonotypes with MiXCR, one entry per CDR3 protein. The repertoire holds around 590,000 distinct CDR3 sequences, roughly an eighth seen once, with around 14% in the top ten. Germline V gives CDR1 SGHVS, CDR2 FNYEAQ. The CDR3 extends over 12 amino acids. V was shortened by 5 bases and J by 8 bases, with 12 bases between the two germline ends. The sequence came from a man between 25 and 39 years old who received the YFV17D yellow fever vaccine. V is TRBV7-6 and J is TRBJ1-2, with D tentatively TRBD1 (5 bases). Sequenced here: PBMCs, sampled on the day of the yellow fever booster vaccination. CDR3 sequence: CASSPGDWGYTF. The CDR3 DNA follows: TGTGCCAGCAGCCCCGGGGACTGGGGCTACACCTTC.